The TCR beta chain under discussion was sequenced for a study of blood T cell repertoires in COVID-19. About the research overall: Acute and convalescent COVID-19 specimens originated in the United States, Italy and Spain. T cells, B-cell-depleted T cells, or PBMCs provided the cDNA or gDNA that served as material.

As handled by the study authors: Reference gene primer amplification in the assay estimated nucleated cell counts. Data came from immunoSEQ multiplex PCR; TCRdb stores just in-frame clones and leaves some out. The V and J calls and clone size are taken from that table; D and trimming were inferred from the DNA. The data contain about 100,000 clones, approximately 86% of them singletons. J was trimmed by 8 bases and V by 8 bases; bases with no gene match: 6. The CDR3 loop spans 12 amino acids. Germline V gene lookup returns CDR1 MDHEN and CDR2 SYDVKM. V and J are TRBV28 and TRBJ2-1; 7 bases are shared with TRBD1. The sequencing sample was made of peripheral blood. This TCR was sampled from a human donor in a cohort sampled during active COVID-19. The CDR3 protein is CASSLQGYEQFF. DNA of the CDR3: TGTGCCAGCTCACTACAGGGGTATGAGCAGTTCTTC.